This passage covers 5 T cell receptor beta chains from one sample sequenced in a study of CD8 T cells in ankylosing spondylitis. MiXCR, run by TCRdb on the 5' RACE reads, gives a single entry per CDR3 protein. The top ten hold roughly an eighth of the sample, which has some 140,000 distinct CDR3 sequences, 7.3% seen once. Sample: blood, either unsorted or a sorted T cell fraction (not recorded which). The receptors were gathered from a female donor with ankylosing spondylitis or in good health (not recorded which).

The chain employs TRBV20-1 and TRBJ2-1; D is possibly TRBD2 (6 bases). Germline values: CDR1 DFQATT, CDR2 SNEGSKA (reference sequence). This CDR3 is 16 amino acids long. The V end was cut by 0 bases, the J end by 2 bases, with 14 bases between. The CDR3 spells CSARDDGGGPYNEQFF. Written as DNA, the CDR3 is TGCAGTGCTAGAGATGACGGGGGAGGACCCTACAATGAGCAGTTCTTC.

This clonotype was seen a handful of times. The genes are TRBV18 and TRBJ2-5; TRBD1 is a possible D gene (6 bases). The CDR3 contains 13 residues. CDR1 and CDR2 (germline): KGHSH, LQKENI. Deletions cut 3 bases from V and 3 bases from J, with 8 bases between. The CDR3 bases are TGTGCCAGCTCACCTTACAGGGAAGAGACCCAGTACTTC. This gives the protein CASSPYREETQYF. Together with reference TRBV18 and TRBJ2-5, the CDR3 gives the full variable domain: NAGVMQNPRHLVRRRGQEARLRCSPMKGHSHVYWYRQLPEEGLKFMVYLQKENIIDESGMPKERFSAEFPKEGPSILRIQQVVRGDSAAYFCASSPYREETQYFGPGTRLLVL.

This clonotype was observed at least ten times. The J gene is TRBJ2-3, the V gene TRBV12-3 or TRBV12-4; 11 bases map to TRBD2. The length of the CDR3 is 15 residues. Unmatched junction bases numbered 8, after V lost 6 bases and J lost 6 bases. CDR3: CASRGASGGRDTQYF. The CDR3 nucleotides read TGTGCCAGCAGGGGGGCTAGCGGGGGGCGGGATACGCAGTATTTT.

Comments on this clonotype: A much larger clone differs by one base, so this may be a read error. The rearrangement joins TRBV4-1 to TRBJ1-3; D remains ambiguous. This CDR3 is built from 15 residues. V lost 1 base to trimming and J lost 2 bases, with 9 bases between them. In germline, CDR1 is MGHRA, CDR2 YSYEKL. DNA of the CDR3: TGCGCCAGCAGCCAAGGACCTGGCACTGGAAACACCATATATTTT. Its protein is CASSQGPGTGNTIYF.

This clonotype was seen many times. The chain links TRBV5-1 to TRBJ2-2; unclear D gene. This CDR3 region has 15 residues. Between the trimmed V and J ends, which lost 0 bases and 0 bases, there was a span of 6 bases. Germline assignment: CDR1 SGHRS and CDR2 YFSETQ. Here the CDR3 reads CASSLAQTNTGELFF. In DNA form, the CDR3 reads TGCGCCAGCAGCTTGGCTCAGACGAACACCGGGGAGCTGTTTTTT.